This TCR beta chain was retrieved from a study of beta chain features in type 1 diabetes. The overall study: All samples together contributed around 100,000,000 sorted cells for examination. Whole-study results and caveats: Fewer junction insertions and more nucleotide deletions appeared in type 1 diabetes patients.

A word on this clone: Its antigen is unidentified. The junction departs from germline at one end; a sequencing error may be responsible.

There are 15 residues in the CDR3. Germline V gene lookup returns CDR1 SGHTA and CDR2 FQGNSA. Sort purity for all populations was recorded as exceeding 98%. Every isolated RNA sample was fully reverse transcribed, so sequencing captured expressed TCRB transcripts. The protocol was immunoSEQ multiplex PCR, while the TCRdb copy is restricted to in-frame clones and leaves out a portion. The sample holds about half a million clones, roughly 10% seen once. The source of this sequence is a woman in her late teens or twenties in good health. Sample: naive CD4+ T cells from blood. The V gene is TRBV7-2, the J gene TRBJ2-5; 10 bases match TRBD2. The CDR3 region is CASSLALAGVETQYF. The CDR3 DNA is TGTGCCAGCAGTTTAGCTCTAGCGGGAGTCGAGACCCAGTACTTC.